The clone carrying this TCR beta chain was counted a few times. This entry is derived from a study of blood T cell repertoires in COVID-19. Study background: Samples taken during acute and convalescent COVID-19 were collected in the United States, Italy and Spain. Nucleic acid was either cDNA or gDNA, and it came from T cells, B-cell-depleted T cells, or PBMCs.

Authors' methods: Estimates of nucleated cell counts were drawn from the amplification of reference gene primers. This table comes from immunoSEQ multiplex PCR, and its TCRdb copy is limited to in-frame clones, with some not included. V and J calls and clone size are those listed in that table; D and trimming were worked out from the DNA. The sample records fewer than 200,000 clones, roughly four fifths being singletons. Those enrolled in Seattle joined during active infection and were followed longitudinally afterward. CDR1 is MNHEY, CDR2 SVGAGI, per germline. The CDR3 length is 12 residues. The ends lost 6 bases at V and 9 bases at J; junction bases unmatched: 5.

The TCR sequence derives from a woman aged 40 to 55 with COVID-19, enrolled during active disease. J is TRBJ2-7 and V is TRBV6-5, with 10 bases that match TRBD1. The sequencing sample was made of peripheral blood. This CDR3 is CASSRDRGRQYF. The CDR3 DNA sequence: TGTGCCAGCAGCCGGGACAGGGGAAGGCAGTACTTC.